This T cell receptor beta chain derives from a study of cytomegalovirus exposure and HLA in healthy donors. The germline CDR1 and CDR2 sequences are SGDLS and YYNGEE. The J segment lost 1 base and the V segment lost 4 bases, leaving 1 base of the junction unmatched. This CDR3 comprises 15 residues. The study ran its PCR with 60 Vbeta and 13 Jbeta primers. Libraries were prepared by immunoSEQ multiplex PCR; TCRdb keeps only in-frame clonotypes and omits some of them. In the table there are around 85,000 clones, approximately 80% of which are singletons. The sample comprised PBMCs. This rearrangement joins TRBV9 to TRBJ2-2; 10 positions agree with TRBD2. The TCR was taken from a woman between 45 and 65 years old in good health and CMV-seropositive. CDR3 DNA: TGTGCCAGCAGCCCTAGCGGGGGGAACACCGGGGAGCTGTTTTTT. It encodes CASSPSGGNTGELFF.